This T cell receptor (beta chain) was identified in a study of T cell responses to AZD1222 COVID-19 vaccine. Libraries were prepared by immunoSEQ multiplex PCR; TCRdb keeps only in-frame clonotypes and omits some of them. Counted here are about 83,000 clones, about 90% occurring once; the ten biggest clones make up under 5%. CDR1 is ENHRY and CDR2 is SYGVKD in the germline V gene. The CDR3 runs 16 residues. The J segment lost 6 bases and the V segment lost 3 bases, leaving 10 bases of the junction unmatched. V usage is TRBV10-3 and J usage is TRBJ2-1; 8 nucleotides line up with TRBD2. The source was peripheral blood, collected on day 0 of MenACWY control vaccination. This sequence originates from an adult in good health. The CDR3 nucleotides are TGTGCCATCAGTGATAACGGGAGGGCTGGAGGCAATGAGCAGTTCTTC. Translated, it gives CAISDNGRAGGNEQFF.